This T cell receptor (beta chain) derives from a study of T cells after somatic rescue of genetic block. CDR1 and CDR2 (germline): SEHNR, FQNEAQ (reference sequence). Trimming shortened V by 5 bases and J by 6 bases, and 19 bases separated the two germline ends. The CDR3 runs to 15 residues. This table comes from immunoSEQ multiplex PCR, and its TCRdb copy is limited to in-frame clones, with some not included. The table has roughly 58,000 clones, approximately 96% seen once. The receptor was isolated from a child under two years old. The specimen sequenced was peripheral blood mononuclear cells (PBMCs). V is TRBV7-9 and J is TRBJ1-2; the D gene is possibly TRBD1 (5 bases). In DNA form, the CDR3 reads TGTGCCAGCAGCCGTAGGGGTGAAATGGAGAATGGCTACACCTTC. Translated: CASSRRGEMENGYTF.